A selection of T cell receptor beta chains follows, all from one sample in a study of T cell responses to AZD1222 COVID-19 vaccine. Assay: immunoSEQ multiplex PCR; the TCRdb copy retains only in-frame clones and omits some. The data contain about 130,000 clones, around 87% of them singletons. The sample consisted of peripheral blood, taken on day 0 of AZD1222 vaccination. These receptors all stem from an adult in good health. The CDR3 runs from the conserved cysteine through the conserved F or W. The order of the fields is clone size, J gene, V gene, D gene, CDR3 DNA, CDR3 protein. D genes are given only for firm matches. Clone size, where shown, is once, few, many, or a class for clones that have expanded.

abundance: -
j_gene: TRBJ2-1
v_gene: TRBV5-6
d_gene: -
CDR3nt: TGTGCCAGCAGCCCAGACTACCTCCTAGCCCACAATGAGCAGTTCTTC
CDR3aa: CASSPDYLLAHNEQFF

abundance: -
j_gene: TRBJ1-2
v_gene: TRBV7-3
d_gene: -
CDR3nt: TGTGCCAGCAGCTTAAGGGCAGACTATGGCTACACCTTC
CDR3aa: CASSLRADYGYTF

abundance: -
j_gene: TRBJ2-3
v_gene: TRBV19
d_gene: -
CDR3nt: TGTGCCAGTAGTATTGCGAGGGCATCGACTAGCACAGATACGCAGTATTTT
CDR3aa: CASSIARASTSTDTQYF

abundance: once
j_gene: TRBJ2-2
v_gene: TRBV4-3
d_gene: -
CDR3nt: TGCGCCAGCAGCCAAGATGTCCCCGGGGAGCTGTTTTTT
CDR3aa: CASSQDVPGELFF

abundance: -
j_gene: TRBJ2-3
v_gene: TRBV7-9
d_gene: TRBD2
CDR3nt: TGTGCCAGCAGCTTAATTACCCTAGCGGCTAGCACAGATACGCAGTATTTT
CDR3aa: CASSLITLAASTDTQYF

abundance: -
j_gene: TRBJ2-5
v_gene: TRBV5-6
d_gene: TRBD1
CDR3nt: TGTGCCAGCAGCTTGAACAGGGGTCTTGCGAAGACCCAGTACTTC
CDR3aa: CASSLNRGLAKTQYF

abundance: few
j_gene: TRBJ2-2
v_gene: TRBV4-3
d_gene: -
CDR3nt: TGCGCCAGCAGCCTCGGACTAACCGGGGAGCTGTTTTTT
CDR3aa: CASSLGLTGELFF

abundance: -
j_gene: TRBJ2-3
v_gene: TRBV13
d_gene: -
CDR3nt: TGTGCCAGCAGCCGACGCTGGACTAGCACAGATACGCAGTATTTT
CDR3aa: CASSRRWTSTDTQYF

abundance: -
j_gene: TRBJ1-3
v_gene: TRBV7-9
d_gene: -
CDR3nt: TGTGCCAGCAGCTTAGGTAATCCTGGAAACACCATATATTTT
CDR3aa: CASSLGNPGNTIYF

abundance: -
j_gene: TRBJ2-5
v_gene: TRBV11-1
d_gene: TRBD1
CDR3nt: TGTGCCAGCAGCCCTAGGACAGGACGCACACGAGAGACCCAGTACTTC
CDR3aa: CASSPRTGRTRETQYF

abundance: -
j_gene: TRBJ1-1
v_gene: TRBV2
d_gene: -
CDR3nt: TGTGCCAGCAGTGCTGTGGGGTTCGAAGCTTTCTTT
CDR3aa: CASSAVGFEAFF

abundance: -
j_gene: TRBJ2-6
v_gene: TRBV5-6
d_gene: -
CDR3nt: TGTGCCAGCAGCTTGTTCAGGGCTGGGGCCAACGTCCTGACTTTC
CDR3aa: CASSLFRAGANVLTF

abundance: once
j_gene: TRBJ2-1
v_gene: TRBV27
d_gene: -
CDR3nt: TGTGCCAGCAGTAATACCCCCCCTCCCACCTACAATGAGCAGTTCTTC
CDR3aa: CASSNTPPPTYNEQFF

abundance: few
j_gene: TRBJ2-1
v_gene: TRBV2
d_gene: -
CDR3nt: TGTGCCAGCAGTGAAATACTCGACGTCAATGAGCAGTTCTTC
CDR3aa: CASSEILDVNEQFF

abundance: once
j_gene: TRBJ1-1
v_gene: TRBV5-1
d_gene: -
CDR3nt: TGCGCCAGCAGCCCGGGCCTTACCTCCGGGATGAACACTGAAGCTTTCTTT
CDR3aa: CASSPGLTSGMNTEAFF